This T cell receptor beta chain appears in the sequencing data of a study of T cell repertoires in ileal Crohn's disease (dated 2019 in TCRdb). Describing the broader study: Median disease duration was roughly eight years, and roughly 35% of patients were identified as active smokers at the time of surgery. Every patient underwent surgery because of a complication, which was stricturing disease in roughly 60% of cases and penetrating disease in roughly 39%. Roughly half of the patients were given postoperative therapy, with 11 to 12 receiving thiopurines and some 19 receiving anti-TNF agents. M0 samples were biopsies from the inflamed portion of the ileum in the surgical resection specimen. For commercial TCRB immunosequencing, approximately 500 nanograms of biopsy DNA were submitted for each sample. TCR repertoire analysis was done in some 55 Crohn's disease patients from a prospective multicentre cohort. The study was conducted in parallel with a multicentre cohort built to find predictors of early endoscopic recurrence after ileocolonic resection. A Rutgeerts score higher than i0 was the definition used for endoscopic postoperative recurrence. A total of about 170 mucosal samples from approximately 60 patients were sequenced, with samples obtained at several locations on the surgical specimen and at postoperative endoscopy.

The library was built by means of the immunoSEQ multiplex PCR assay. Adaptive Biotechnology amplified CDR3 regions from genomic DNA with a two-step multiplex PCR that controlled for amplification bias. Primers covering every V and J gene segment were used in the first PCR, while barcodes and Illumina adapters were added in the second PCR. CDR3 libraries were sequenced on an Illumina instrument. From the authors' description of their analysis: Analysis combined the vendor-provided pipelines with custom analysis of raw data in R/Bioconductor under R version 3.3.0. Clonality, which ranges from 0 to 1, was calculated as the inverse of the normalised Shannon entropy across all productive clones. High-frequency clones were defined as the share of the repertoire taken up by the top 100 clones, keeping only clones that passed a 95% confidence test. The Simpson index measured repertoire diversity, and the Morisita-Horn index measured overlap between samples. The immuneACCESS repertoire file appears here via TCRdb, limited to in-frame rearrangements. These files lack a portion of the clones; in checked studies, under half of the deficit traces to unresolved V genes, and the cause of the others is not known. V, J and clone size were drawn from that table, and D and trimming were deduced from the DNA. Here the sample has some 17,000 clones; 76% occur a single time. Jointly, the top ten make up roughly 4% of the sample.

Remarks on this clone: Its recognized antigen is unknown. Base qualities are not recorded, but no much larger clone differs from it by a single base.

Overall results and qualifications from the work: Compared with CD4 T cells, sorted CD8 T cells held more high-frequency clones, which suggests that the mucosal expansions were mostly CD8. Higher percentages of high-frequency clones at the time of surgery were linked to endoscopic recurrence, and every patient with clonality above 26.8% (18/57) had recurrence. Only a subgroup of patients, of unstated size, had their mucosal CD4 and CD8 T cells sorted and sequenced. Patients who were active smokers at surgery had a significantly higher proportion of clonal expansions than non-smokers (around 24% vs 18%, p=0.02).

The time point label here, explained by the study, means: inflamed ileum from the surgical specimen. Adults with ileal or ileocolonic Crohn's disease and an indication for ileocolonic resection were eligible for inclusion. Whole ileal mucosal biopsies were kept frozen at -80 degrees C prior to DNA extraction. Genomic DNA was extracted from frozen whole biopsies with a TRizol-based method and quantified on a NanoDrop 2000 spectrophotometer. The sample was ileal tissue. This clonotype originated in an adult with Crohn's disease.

The CDR3 in this case is CASIREGLGADTQYF. Here is the DNA: TGTGCCAGCATCAGGGAGGGCTTAGGCGCAGATACGCAGTATTTT. The chain uses TRBV6-1 and TRBJ2-3; the central 7 bases match TRBD2. Spanning cysteine to phenylalanine, the CDR3 consists of 15 amino acids. Of all the DNA, just the CDR3 is kept, 45 bases in frame from base 1. The germline V and J ends show losses of 7 bases and 4 bases respectively, and no gene match explains 11 bases of the junction. The germline V gene supplies CDR1 MNHNS and CDR2 SASEGT.